These 32 T cell receptor beta chains were all obtained from the same sample, sequenced in a study of cytomegalovirus exposure and HLA in healthy donors (dated by TCRdb to 2017 to 2019). Libraries were built with the immunoSEQ multiplex PCR assay. For the multiplex PCR, a mixture combining 60 forward primers for TCR Vbeta segments and 13 reverse primers for TCR Jbeta segments was used. Here the immuneACCESS table is served through TCRdb, limited to in-frame sequences with V and J called. Missing clones are a known gap in these copies; in checked studies unresolved V genes cover under half, and the rest lacks a known reason. This sample has 90,000 to 100,000 clones in its table, and 60% to 85% of those were observed once. The ten top clones hold 16% of the sample. The sample consisted of PBMCs. The origin of the receptors is a man in his 60s in good health and CMV-seropositive.

V gene TRBV5-4 combines with J gene TRBJ1-1, with D hard to call. Germline CDR1 reads SGHNT; CDR2 reads YYREEE (reference sequence). V was clipped by 3 bases and J by 1 base, with 13 bases between them. This CDR3 is 15 amino acids long. This CDR3 reads CASSSPRDANTEAFF. CDR3 sequence (DNA): TGTGCCAGCAGCTCCCCACGGGATGCGAACACTGAAGCTTTCTTT.

The chain recombines TRBV6-1 with TRBJ2-3; TRBD2 agrees at 9 bases. V gave up 2 bases and J gave up 5 bases; unmatched junction bases: 14. Germline assignment: CDR1 MNHNS and CDR2 SASEGT. The length of the CDR3 is 18 residues. DNA for the CDR3: TGTGCCAGCAGTGAACGAAGCGGGGGGCCCTCTAGAGAAGATACGCAGTATTTT. Protein: CASSERSGGPSREDTQYF.

CDR3 DNA sequence: TGTGCCAGCTCACCACAAGGACAGGGTTCTGGAAACACCATATATTTT. Its protein is CASSPQGQGSGNTIYF. This chain uses TRBV18 with TRBJ1-3; 8 bases agree with TRBD1. CDR3 size: 16 residues. Losses at the gene ends were 1 base for V and 1 base for J; bases not matched to a gene: 3. CDR1 KGHSH and CDR2 LQKENI come from the germline V gene.

This chain joins TRBV6-5 and TRBJ2-7, with TRBD2 identical over 11 bases. The CDR3 length is 14 residues. V was clipped by 6 bases and J by 2 bases; unmatched bases: 3. Germline-derived CDR1 and CDR2 are MNHEY and SVGAGI. CDR3 amino acids: CASRLAGGPYEQYF. CDR3 in DNA: TGTGCCAGCAGATTAGCGGGGGGGCCCTACGAGCAGTACTTC.

The chain couples TRBV19 to TRBJ2-2, with D unresolved. Trimming shortened V by 3 bases and J by 5 bases, and 7 bases separated the two germline ends. The CDR3 has 13 residues. Germline CDR1 LNHDA, CDR2 SQIVND (reference sequence). CDR3 DNA: TGTGCCAGTAGTATCTCCGGGACCGGGGAGCTGTTTTTT. Protein sequence: CASSISGTGELFF. The complete variable domain, with remaining parts taken from reference TRBV19 and TRBJ2-2, reads DGGITQSPKYLFRKEGQNVTLSCEQNLNHDAMYWYRQDPGQGLRLIYYSQIVNDFQKGDIAEGYSVSREKKESFPLTVTSAQKNPTAFYLCASSISGTGELFFGEGSRLTVL.

This clone was found a few times. V gene TRBV5-4 combines with J gene TRBJ1-5; no reliable D call. The CDR3 sequence is 14 residues long. The germline V gene has CDR1 SGHNT and CDR2 YYREEE (reference sequence). Trimming stripped 4 bases from V and 1 base from J, with 9 bases between. CDR3 protein: CASSIRGSNQPQHF. CDR3 DNA: TGTGCCAGCAGCATTCGGGGAAGCAATCAGCCCCAGCATTTT. Full variable domain (remainder filled in from reference TRBV5-4 and TRBJ1-5): ETGVTQSPTHLIKTRGQQVTLRCSSQSGHNTVSWYQQALGQGPQFIFQYYREEENGRGNFPPRFSGLQFPNYSSELNVNALELDDSALYLCASSIRGSNQPQHFGDGTRLSIL.

A remark on this clone: An end of the junction differs from the germline gene, which may be a read error. This sequence joins TRBV7-9 and TRBJ1-1; D is unresolved. The CDR3 totals 12 residues. CDR1 and CDR2 from the germline V gene are SEHNR and FQNEAQ (reference sequence). CDR3: CSSSSSNTEAFF. CDR3 DNA sequence: TGTTCCAGCAGCTCCTCGAACACTGAAGCTTTCTTT.

The chain combines TRBV29-1 with TRBJ2-5; 7 nucleotides line up with TRBD1. Trimming at V came to 6 bases and at J to 1 base, leaving 2 bases not matched to a gene. This CDR3 comprises 12 residues. In germline, CDR1 is SQVTM, CDR2 ANQGSEA. CDR3 in DNA: TGCAGCGTAGGGACAGTCCAAGAGACCCAGTACTTC. Translating it yields CSVGTVQETQYF.

J is TRBJ2-2 and V is TRBV18, with a tentative D call TRBD1 (5 bases). Per the germline V gene, CDR1 is KGHSH and CDR2 is LQKENI. The V end was cut by 2 bases, the J end by 5 bases, with 24 bases between. This CDR3 spans 19 amino acids. The CDR3: CASSPIGQGKQGGTGELFF. The CDR3 DNA follows: TGTGCCAGCTCACCAATCGGTCAAGGGAAGCAGGGCGGAACCGGGGAGCTGTTTTTT.

The chain couples TRBV7-9 to TRBJ2-3; 7 bases fit TRBD2. V lost 3 bases to trimming and J lost 0 bases; unmatched junction nucleotides: 6. CDR1 and CDR2 from the germline V gene are SEHNR and FQNEAQ (reference sequence). The CDR3 sequence is 16 residues long. DNA of the CDR3: TGTGCCAGCAGCTTGGACGGGAGGACTAGCACAGATACGCAGTATTTT. Amino acid sequence: CASSLDGRTSTDTQYF.

The CDR3 DNA follows: TGTGCCAGCAGCGGCGGACAGAAACCTAAGGAAGAGACCCAGTACTTC. Protein product: CASSGGQKPKEETQYF. The chain combines TRBV9 with TRBJ2-5; the D gene is possibly TRBD1 (6 bases). V lost 3 bases to trimming and J lost 3 bases, with 18 bases between them. The CDR3 sequence is 16 residues long. The V gene's germline CDR1 is SGDLS and CDR2 YYNGEE.

This clone was recorded a few times. The chain recombines TRBV5-5 with TRBJ1-2, with D uncertain. Per the germline V gene, CDR1 is SGHKS and CDR2 is YYEKEE (reference sequence). This CDR3 is built from 15 residues. Trimming removed 0 bases at V and 2 bases at J, with 11 bases between. CDR3 nucleotides: TGTGCCAGCAGCTTGGGAGGAGGAGAGAACTATGGCTACACCTTC. Amino acids: CASSLGGGENYGYTF.

The chain joins TRBV29-1 to TRBJ1-2, with 7 positions matching TRBD1. Trimming removed 7 bases from V and 9 bases from J; junction bases left unmatched: 8. This CDR3 has 11 residues. Germline V gene lookup returns CDR1 SQVTM and CDR2 ANQGSEA. In DNA form, the CDR3 reads TGCAGCGCTATCATGACAGGGAGCTACACCTTC. It encodes CSAIMTGSYTF.

A single count supports this clone. The rearrangement joins TRBV5-4 to TRBJ2-3; 13 bases map to TRBD2. The V gene's germline CDR1 is SGHNT and CDR2 YYREEE (reference sequence). The CDR3 sequence is 16 residues long. The V segment lost 4 bases and the J segment 2 bases; nucleotides outside the gene matches: 4. The CDR3 here is CASSETSGGSTDTQYF. CDR3 in DNA: TGTGCCAGCAGCGAGACTAGCGGGGGGTCCACAGATACGCAGTATTTT.

This clone was found once. V and J are TRBV6-1 and TRBJ1-2; 10 nucleotides line up with TRBD1. Per the germline V gene, CDR1 is MNHNS and CDR2 is SASEGT. J lost 8 bases, V lost 1 base, and 19 bases had no gene match. The CDR3 has 19 residues. The CDR3 spells CASSEGSPWERDRGVGYTF. The CDR3 DNA is TGTGCCAGCAGTGAAGGGAGTCCGTGGGAGCGGGACAGGGGAGTAGGCTACACCTTC.

This chain uses TRBV5-1 with TRBJ2-5, with a weak D call TRBD2 (6 bases). Trimming took off 2 bases at V and 0 bases at J, with 14 bases between the two ends. Germline lookup yields CDR1 SGHRS and CDR2 YFSETQ. The CDR3 runs to 16 residues. In nucleotides, the CDR3 is TGCGCCAGCAGCTTCCAGGGCGGAGGGTACCAAGAGACCCAGTACTTC. This codes for CASSFQGGGYQETQYF.

A remark on this clone: The identical CDR3 is also encoded by other nucleotide sequences in the sample. The rearrangement links TRBV7-2 to TRBJ2-5; 8 nucleotides match TRBD2. In germline, CDR1 is SGHTA, CDR2 FQGNSA. V shed 5 bases and J 5 bases; nucleotides not matched to a gene: 7. The CDR3 has 14 residues. CDR3 in amino acids: CASSRGLGKETQYF. CDR3 bases: TGTGCCAGCAGCAGGGGACTAGGAAAGGAGACCCAGTACTTC. The full variable domain, with the rest looked up from reference TRBV7-2 and TRBJ2-5, is GAGVSQSPSNKVTEKGKDVELRCDPISGHTALYWYRQSLGQGLEFLIYFQGNSAPDKSGLPSDRFSAERTGGSVSTLTIQRTQQEDSAVYLCASSRGLGKETQYFGPGTRLLVL.

The J gene is TRBJ2-7, the V gene TRBV7-2; 12 bases fit TRBD2. V shed 3 bases, J shed 6 bases, and the junction held 6 bases outside the gene matches. The CDR3 has 15 residues. Germline CDR1 is SGHTA and CDR2 is FQGNSA. The CDR3 sequence: CASSLRLAGVFEQYF. The DNA for the CDR3 is TGTGCCAGCAGCTTGCGACTAGCGGGGGTTTTCGAGCAGTACTTC.

The genes are TRBV5-1 and TRBJ2-3, with TRBD2 matching over 8 bases. The length of the CDR3 is 15 residues. V was pared by 2 bases and J by 3 bases, with 5 bases of the junction left unmatched. CDR1 is SGHRS and CDR2 is YFSETQ in the germline V gene. The CDR3 is CASSFGRGRTDTQYF. CDR3 DNA: TGCGCCAGCAGCTTCGGGAGGGGTCGGACAGATACGCAGTATTTT. Full variable domain (remainder filled in from reference TRBV5-1 and TRBJ2-3): KAGVTQTPRYLIKTRGQQVTLSCSPISGHRSVSWYQQTPGQGLQFLFEYFSETQRNKGNFPGRFSGRQFSNSRSEMNVSTLELGDSALYLCASSFGRGRTDTQYFGPGTRLTVL.

In this sample, this clone turned up a few times. The chain uses TRBV5-6 and TRBJ1-1, with a weak D call TRBD1 (6 bases). Trimming left V 0 bases short and J 1 base short, with 7 bases between. This CDR3 spans 14 amino acids. Germline CDR1 reads SGHDT; CDR2 reads YYEEEE. CDR3 in amino acids: CASSLVDRNTEAFF. In nucleotides, the CDR3 is TGTGCCAGCAGCTTGGTGGACAGGAACACTGAAGCTTTCTTT. The entire variable domain, with the rest obtained from reference TRBV5-6 and TRBJ1-1, is as follows: DAGVTQSPTHLIKTRGQQVTLRCSPKSGHDTVSWYQQALGQGPQFIFQYYEEEERQRGNFPDRFSGHQFPNYSSELNVNALLLGDSALYLCASSLVDRNTEAFFGQGTRLTVV.

The rearrangement links TRBV10-3 to TRBJ2-7; D remains unclear. There are 11 residues in the CDR3. Germline assignment: CDR1 ENHRY and CDR2 SYGVKD. Trimming removed 8 bases at V and 3 bases at J, with 8 bases between. The CDR3 reads CAIGDGYEQYF. For the CDR3, the DNA is TGTGCCATCGGAGACGGCTACGAGCAGTACTTC.

The table lists this clone with a count of one. The rearrangement uses TRBV10-1 and TRBJ2-5; 7 bases match TRBD2. This CDR3 region has 13 residues. CDR1 and CDR2 from the germline V gene are WNHNN and SYGVQD (reference sequence). J lost 4 bases, V lost 4 bases, and 3 bases had no gene match. The CDR3 sequence is CASSAVAGETQYF. The CDR3 DNA is TGCGCCAGCAGTGCGGTAGCGGGAGAGACCCAGTACTTC.

The rearrangement uses TRBV5-6 and TRBJ2-3, with D perhaps matching TRBD1 (5 bases). Trimming removed 2 bases from V and 0 bases from J, with 10 bases in between. CDR3 length: 15 amino acids. Germline CDR1 SGHDT, CDR2 YYEEEE. The CDR3 spells CASSFMGRSTDTQYF. The CDR3 region has the DNA TGTGCCAGCAGCTTTATGGGGCGGAGCACAGATACGCAGTATTTT.

This clone was counted a single time. The chain links TRBV7-3 to TRBJ2-3; the D gene is possibly TRBD2 (6 bases). Trimming cost V 3 bases and J 1 base, with 8 bases left between them. There are 14 residues in the CDR3. From germline, CDR1 is SGHTA and CDR2 FQGTGA. The CDR3 here is CASSFGGRTDTQYF. The CDR3 nucleotides are TGTGCCAGCAGCTTTGGAGGGCGCACAGATACGCAGTATTTT.

This clone was detected only a few times. The genes are TRBV5-1 and TRBJ2-1; 8 bases fit TRBD2. The CDR3 is 15 residues long. With V trimmed by 2 bases and J by 4 bases, 5 bases remained unmatched. Looked up from germline, CDR1 is SGHRS and CDR2 is YFSETQ. The CDR3 is CASSFVSGVYNEQFF. CDR3 nucleotide sequence: TGCGCCAGCAGCTTCGTTAGCGGGGTGTACAATGAGCAGTTCTTC.

The rearrangement links TRBV28 to TRBJ2-7; 10 nucleotides line up with TRBD1. CDR3 length: 14 amino acids. CDR1 is MDHEN, CDR2 SYDVKM, per germline. V shed 2 bases and J 6 bases; nucleotides not matched to a gene: 4. CDR3 in amino acids: CASSLDRGRSEQYF. In DNA form, the CDR3 reads TGTGCCAGCAGTTTAGACAGGGGGCGAAGCGAGCAGTACTTC.

The chain is built from TRBV9 and TRBJ2-7; D is possibly TRBD1 (8 bases). Germline CDR1 is SGDLS and CDR2 is YYNGEE. There are 15 residues in the CDR3. Deletions cut 0 bases from V and 3 bases from J, with 13 bases between. The CDR3 loop is CASSVDTGGGYEQYF. CDR3 in DNA: TGTGCCAGCAGCGTAGACACAGGGGGGGGCTACGAGCAGTACTTC.

CDR3 sequence: CASSSGLTYEQYF. The CDR3 DNA sequence: TGTGCCAGTAGCTCGGGACTAACCTACGAGCAGTACTTC. The chain carries TRBV19 and TRBJ2-7; 7 nucleotides line up with TRBD2. Per the germline V gene, CDR1 is LNHDA and CDR2 is SQIVND (reference sequence). The CDR3 consists of 13 residues. With V trimmed by 6 bases and J by 2 bases, 4 bases remained unmatched.

The V gene is TRBV18, the J gene TRBJ2-7; D is unresolved. CDR1 and CDR2 (germline): KGHSH, LQKENI. This CDR3 has 13 amino acids. Trimming took off 3 bases at V and 0 bases at J, with 6 bases between the two ends. The CDR3 loop is CASSPPGSYEQYF. In nucleotides, the CDR3 is TGTGCCAGCTCACCCCCGGGCTCCTACGAGCAGTACTTC. Full variable domain (rest looked up from reference TRBV18 and TRBJ2-7): NAGVMQNPRHLVRRRGQEARLRCSPMKGHSHVYWYRQLPEEGLKFMVYLQKENIIDESGMPKERFSAEFPKEGPSILRIQQVVRGDSAAYFCASSPPGSYEQYFGPGTRLTVT.

The rearrangement joins TRBV27 to TRBJ2-7; TRBD1 aligns across 8 bases. CDR3 length equals 13 residues. Trimming at V came to 6 bases and at J to 5 bases, leaving 6 bases not matched to a gene. Germline lookup yields CDR1 MNHEY and CDR2 SMNVEV (reference sequence). The DNA of the CDR3 is TGTGCCAGCAGACTCGACAGGGGCCACGAGCAGTACTTC. Encoded protein: CASRLDRGHEQYF.

The chain combines TRBV19 with TRBJ2-3, with TRBD1 identical over 9 bases. Looked up from germline, CDR1 is LNHDA and CDR2 is SQIVND (reference sequence). The CDR3 totals 15 residues. Trimming removed 6 bases from V and 0 bases from J; junction bases left unmatched: 4. This chain's CDR3 is CASSWTGASTDTQYF. In DNA, the CDR3 is TGTGCCAGTAGCTGGACAGGGGCCAGCACAGATACGCAGTATTTT.

This clone is a singleton in its sample. The gene calls are TRBV6-5 and TRBJ2-7, with 10 nucleotides matching TRBD1. J was trimmed by 6 bases and V by 6 bases; bases with no gene match: 8. CDR3 length: 14 residues. Germline V gene sequence: CDR1 MNHEY, CDR2 SVGAGI. The CDR3 DNA reads TGTGCCAGCAGGCCGGGACAGGGGCCGTCCGAGCAGTACTTC. Its protein product is CASRPGQGPSEQYF.